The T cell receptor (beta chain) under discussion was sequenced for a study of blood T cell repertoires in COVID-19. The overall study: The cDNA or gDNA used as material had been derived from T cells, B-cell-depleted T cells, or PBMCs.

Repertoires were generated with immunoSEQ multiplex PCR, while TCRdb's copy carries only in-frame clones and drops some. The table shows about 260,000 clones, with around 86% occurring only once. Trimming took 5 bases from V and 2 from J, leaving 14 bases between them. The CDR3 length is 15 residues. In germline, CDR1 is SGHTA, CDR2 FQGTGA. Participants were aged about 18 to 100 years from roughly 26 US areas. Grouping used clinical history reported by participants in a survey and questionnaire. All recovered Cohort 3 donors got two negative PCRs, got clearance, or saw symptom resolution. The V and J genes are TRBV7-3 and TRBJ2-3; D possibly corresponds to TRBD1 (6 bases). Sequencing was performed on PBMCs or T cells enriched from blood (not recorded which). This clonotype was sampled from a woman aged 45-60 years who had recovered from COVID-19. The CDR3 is CASSPPGHNTDTQYF. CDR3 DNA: TGTGCCAGCAGCCCCCCGGGACATAACACAGATACGCAGTATTTT.